The sequence of this TCR beta chain was determined in a study of radiation and T cells in renal cell carcinoma. The germline CDR1 and CDR2 sequences are MDHEN and SYDVKM. The CDR3 runs 13 residues. Assay: immunoSEQ multiplex PCR; the TCRdb copy retains only in-frame clones and omits some. The table has under 20,000 clones, about 60% seen once. Treatment noted: 15 Gy SBRT to primary tumor, nephrectomy 4 weeks later. This clone was detected once. At one boundary the junction diverges from the germline segment, which might be a read error. The chain links TRBV28 to TRBJ1-3; D not certain. The TCR comes from a woman in her seventies with renal cell carcinoma. The source was tumor tissue, collected from a patient whose treatment included radiotherapy and nephrectomy. The CDR3 bases are TGTGCCAGCAGTGAACGCCTTTCTCGGACTTGGAGGTTT. It translates to CASSERLSRTWRF.